The sample holds a few counts of the clone carrying this T cell receptor (beta chain). One end of the junction varies from germline; a read error may be responsible. CDR3 length equals 13 residues. Germline V gene sequence: CDR1 SGHRS, CDR2 YFSETQ. TCRdb re-analysed the 5' RACE reads in MiXCR, keeping a single row per CDR3 protein. The sample lists about 54,000 distinct CDR3 sequences, under 20% occurring once. This clonotype was obtained from a female donor with breast cancer. Sequenced sample: naive CD4+ T cells sorted from blood. Described subset: naive CD4+ T cells, CD4+CD45RA+CD25-. This chain uses TRBV5-1 with TRBJ2-1; D uncertain. The DNA of the CDR3 is TGCGCCAGCGGCTTGTCCCGGGTGGGTGAGCAGTTCTTC. Encoded protein: CASGLSRVGEQFF.